The 21 T cell receptor beta chains below all came from one sample that was sequenced in a study of cytomegalovirus exposure and HLA in healthy donors. 60 Vbeta and 13 Jbeta primers were used in PCR. Profiling relied on immunoSEQ multiplex PCR, and the TCRdb table lists in-frame clones only, not all of them. The sample has hundreds of thousands of clones, roughly 78% seen once; the top ten hold more than 0.45%. Specimen: PBMCs. Receptors originate from a boy between 10 and 17 years old in good health and CMV-seronegative.

This clone is a singleton in its sample. V gene TRBV30 combines with J gene TRBJ2-3; D may be TRBD1 (6 bases). Germline V gene sequence: CDR1 GTSNPN, CDR2 SVGIG (reference sequence). V was clipped by 1 base and J by 11 bases, with 16 bases between them. CDR3 size: 13 residues. DNA of the CDR3: TGTGCCTGGAGTGGGGGGCTACAGATTGGGCAGTATTTT. Amino acid sequence: CAWSGGLQIGQYF. Based on the CDR3 plus reference TRBV30 and TRBJ2-3, the full variable domain is SQTIHQWPATLVQPVGSPLSLECTVEGTSNPNLYWYRQAAGRGLQLLFYSVGIGQISSEVPQNLSASRPQDRQFILSSKKLLLSDSGFYLCAWSGGLQIGQYFGPGTRLTVL.

V usage is TRBV30 and J usage is TRBJ2-5; 11 positions agree with TRBD1. This CDR3 has 17 residues. Unmatched junction bases numbered 11, after V lost 3 bases and J lost 2 bases. Germline lookup yields CDR1 GTSNPN and CDR2 SVGIG (reference sequence). The CDR3 loop reads CAWSRGGTGGRQETQYF. For the CDR3, the DNA is TGTGCCTGGAGCCGAGGAGGGACAGGGGGTCGGCAAGAGACCCAGTACTTC.

V is TRBV28 and J is TRBJ2-7; 7 nucleotides line up with TRBD2. Germline values: CDR1 MDHEN, CDR2 SYDVKM. This CDR3 comprises 16 residues. With V trimmed by 5 bases and J by 1 base, 11 bases remained unmatched. The chain's CDR3 is CASSDNRRGRSYEQYF. The CDR3 DNA sequence: TGTGCCAGCAGTGACAACAGGCGGGGGAGGTCCTACGAGCAGTACTTC.

The chain links TRBV30 to TRBJ1-2; possibly TRBD1 for D (6 bases). Germline assignment: CDR1 GTSNPN and CDR2 SVGIG (reference sequence). Trimming stripped 4 bases from V and 6 bases from J, with 15 bases between. This CDR3 spans 13 amino acids. CDR3 bases: TGTGCCTGGACCGAACCCAGGGGTAATGGCTACACCTTC. Translated: CAWTEPRGNGYTF.

This chain links TRBV5-6 with TRBJ2-5; D is uncertain. The end of the DNA aligns better with TRBJ2-7, so the J call may be wrong. Germline CDR1 SGHDT, CDR2 YYEEEE. The CDR3 is made up of 15 amino acids. CDR3 in amino acids: CASRLPARSSYEQYF. CDR3 in DNA: TGTGCCAGCAGACTCCCCGCAAGAAGCTCCTACGAGCAGTACTTC.

The chain couples TRBV7-2 to TRBJ1-1; D uncertain. The ends were cut back, 5 bases at V and 5 bases at J, with 12 bases in the middle. Germline V gives CDR1 SGHTA, CDR2 FQGNSA. This CDR3 has 13 amino acids. The CDR3 reads CASSPLGGTEAFF. DNA of the CDR3: TGTGCCAGCAGCCCACTGGGAGGTACTGAAGCTTTCTTT.

The rearrangement links TRBV30 to TRBJ1-3, with 8 positions matching TRBD1. The trim removed 2 bases at V and 7 bases at J, leaving 4 bases unmatched. The CDR3 contains 13 residues. The V gene's germline CDR1 is GTSNPN and CDR2 SVGIG (reference sequence). DNA for the CDR3: TGTGCCTGGAGTATGGACAGGGTTAACACCATATATTTT. This sequence encodes CAWSMDRVNTIYF.

The sample holds a few counts of this clone. The CDR3 is CASSFRSESTDTQYF. The CDR3 DNA reads TGTGCCAGCAGTTTTAGATCCGAGAGCACAGATACGCAGTATTTT. This sequence joins TRBV28 and TRBJ2-3, with no clear D. The CDR3 totals 15 residues. Per germline, CDR1 MDHEN and CDR2 SYDVKM. The V gene lost 3 bases and the J gene lost 0 bases, with 10 bases spanning the gap.

The chain joins TRBV30 to TRBJ1-1; 7 nucleotides line up with TRBD1. The trim removed 8 bases at V and 1 base at J, leaving 7 bases unmatched. The CDR3 loop spans 13 amino acids. The germline V gene encodes CDR1 GTSNPN and CDR2 SVGIG (reference sequence). CDR3 region: CAQRPGGNTEAFF. The CDR3, as DNA: TGTGCCCAAAGACCAGGGGGGAACACTGAAGCTTTCTTT. Variable domain in full (rest from reference TRBV30 and TRBJ1-1): SQTIHQWPATLVQPVGSPLSLECTVEGTSNPNLYWYRQAAGRGLQLLFYSVGIGQISSEVPQNLSASRPQDRQFILSSKKLLLSDSGFYLCAQRPGGNTEAFFGQGTRLTVV.

The chain is built from TRBV5-1 and TRBJ2-1; 9 bases line up with TRBD1. V dropped 0 bases and J dropped 12; count of bases not matched to a gene: 7. Germline V CDR1 and CDR2: SGHRS, YFSETQ. This CDR3 region has 14 residues. CDR3 bases: TGCGCCAGCAGCTTGGCCGGGACAGGGTCCCTGCAGTTCTTC. Its protein is CASSLAGTGSLQFF. Supplemented by reference TRBV5-1 and TRBJ2-1, the full variable domain reads KAGVTQTPRYLIKTRGQQVTLSCSPISGHRSVSWYQQTPGQGLQFLFEYFSETQRNKGNFPGRFSGRQFSNSRSEMNVSTLELGDSALYLCASSLAGTGSLQFFGPGTRLTVL.

This chain joins TRBV10-3 and TRBJ1-5, with 10 bases aligning to TRBD1. CDR1 ENHRY and CDR2 SYGVKD come from the germline V gene. The J segment lost 6 bases and the V segment lost 5 bases, leaving 7 bases of the junction unmatched. CDR3 size: 15 residues. The CDR3 spells CAISPGQGFGQPQHF. The CDR3 nucleotides read TGTGCCATCAGTCCGGGACAGGGGTTTGGTCAGCCCCAGCATTTT.

The V gene is TRBV15, the J gene TRBJ1-3; TRBD1 might be the D (6 bases). Trimming pared 0 bases from V and 2 bases from J, leaving 11 bases between. This CDR3 is 16 amino acids long. Germline V lookup: CDR1 LNHNV, CDR2 YYDKDF (reference sequence). CDR3 amino acids: CATSRDGKGAGNTIYF. In DNA form, the CDR3 reads TGTGCCACCAGCAGAGATGGAAAGGGGGCTGGAAACACCATATATTTT.

This clone was counted a single time. This chain connects TRBV6-6 to TRBJ1-3; the D is unclear. CDR1 is MNHNY and CDR2 is SVGAGI in the germline V gene (reference sequence). The CDR3 sequence is 11 residues long. V lost 6 bases and J lost 3, with 3 bases in between. This chain's CDR3 is CASSGGNTIYF. Written as DNA, the CDR3 is TGTGCCAGCAGCGGTGGAAACACCATATATTTT.

The sample holds a few counts of this clone. The chain joins TRBV7-9 to TRBJ1-1, with D possibly being TRBD1 (5 bases). V lost 3 bases, J lost 5 bases, and 10 bases lay in between. The CDR3 consists of 13 residues. Germline CDR1 SEHNR, CDR2 FQNEAQ (reference sequence). CDR3 sequence: CASSFNGGTEAFF. CDR3 bases: TGTGCCAGCAGCTTTAACGGGGGGACTGAAGCTTTCTTT.

This chain links TRBV25-1 with TRBJ1-4; D is unclear. The CDR3 totals 14 residues. From germline, CDR1 is MGHDK and CDR2 SYGVNS. Trimming took 6 bases from V and 3 from J, leaving 11 bases between them. This chain's CDR3 is CASRASQANEKLFF. CDR3 coding DNA: TGTGCCAGCAGGGCTAGCCAAGCTAATGAAAAACTGTTTTTT.

The rearrangement uses TRBV15 and TRBJ1-5, with D unresolved. CDR1 and CDR2 (germline): LNHNV, YYDKDF (reference sequence). This CDR3 comprises 13 residues. The V and J ends lost 5 bases and 2 bases respectively, with 7 bases between them. This CDR3 reads CATSRGRNQPQHF. The CDR3 nucleotides are TGTGCCACCAGCCGCGGGCGCAATCAGCCCCAGCATTTT. The full variable domain, in which reference TRBV15 and TRBJ1-5 provide the parts outside the CDR3, is DAMVIQNPRYQVTQFGKPVTLSCSQTLNHNVMYWYQQKSSQAPKLLFHYYDKDFNNEADTPDNFQSRRPNTSFCFLDIRSPGLGDTAMYLCATSRGRNQPQHFGDGTRLSIL.

This rearrangement joins TRBV21-1 to TRBJ1-2; the table assigns TRBD1, which was not confirmed against the DNA. TRBV21-1 is given as a pseudogene. The CDR3 is made up of 14 amino acids. The CDR3 coding sequence is TGTGCCAGCAGCAACCCTGACAGGGTTGGAGGCTACACCTTC. This translates into CASSNPDRVGGYTF.

The genes are TRBV5-1 and TRBJ2-3; 13 bases are a match to TRBD2. With 0 bases clipped from V and 1 base from J, the junction kept 8 bases outside the gene matches. The V gene's germline CDR1 is SGHRS and CDR2 YFSETQ. The CDR3 totals 19 residues. The CDR3 loop is CASSLGTSGSVYGTDTQYF. For the CDR3, the DNA is TGCGCCAGCAGCTTGGGGACTAGCGGGAGCGTCTATGGCACAGATACGCAGTATTTT.

V usage is TRBV19 and J usage is TRBJ1-5; perhaps TRBD1 as D (5 bases). Trimming took off 1 base at V and 7 bases at J, with 17 bases between the two ends. CDR1 is LNHDA, CDR2 SQIVND, per germline (reference sequence). CDR3 length equals 16 residues. The CDR3 loop reads CASSIAYRGGGQPQHF. DNA of the CDR3: TGTGCCAGTAGTATAGCGTATCGGGGGGGTGGCCAGCCCCAGCATTTT.

The chain employs TRBV4-1 and TRBJ2-5; D remains unclear. Germline CDR1 is MGHRA and CDR2 is YSYEKL. The ends were cut back, 4 bases at V and 10 bases at J, with 19 bases in the middle. The CDR3 totals 14 residues. The CDR3 loop is CASSRSDRGGDQYF. The CDR3 nucleotides are TGCGCCAGCAGCCGGAGCGACCGCGGTGGAGACCAGTACTTC.

The chain links TRBV30 to TRBJ2-4, with a tentative D call TRBD2 (5 bases). Trimming left V 0 bases short and J 9 bases short, with 18 bases between. CDR3 length: 15 residues. Germline V gene lookup returns CDR1 GTSNPN and CDR2 SVGIG (reference sequence). The DNA for the CDR3 is TGTGCCTGGAGTGTGTCATGGGAGCGTTGGAGCATTCAGTACTTC. Its protein is CAWSVSWERWSIQYF.